This T cell receptor (beta chain) was documented in a study of blood T cell repertoires in COVID-19. In the study overall: Acute and convalescent COVID-19 samples came from the United States, Italy and Spain. The analysed material was cDNA or gDNA that came from T cells, B-cell-depleted T cells, or PBMCs.

Per germline, CDR1 SGHRS and CDR2 YFSETQ. This CDR3 comprises 18 residues. Trimming removed 4 bases from V and 1 base from J; junction bases left unmatched: 7. In the original processing: Cell counts per sample came from amplifying reference gene primers. Profiling relied on immunoSEQ multiplex PCR, and the TCRdb table lists in-frame clones only, not all of them. From that table come the V and J calls and clone size; the DNA was used to work out D and trimming. The sample records 85,000 to 130,000 clones, about 86% being singletons. The clonotype was recovered from a woman older than 75 with active or convalescent COVID-19. The chain joins TRBV5-1 to TRBJ2-2; 13 bases match TRBD2. Sequencing was performed on peripheral blood. The CDR3 spells CASSDGLAGVGNTGELFF. The CDR3, as DNA: TGCGCCAGCAGCGATGGACTAGCGGGAGTCGGGAACACCGGGGAGCTGTTTTTT.